These 20 T cell receptor beta chains originate from one sample sequenced in a study of blood T cell repertoires in COVID-19. The method was immunoSEQ multiplex PCR; TCRdb's version includes in-frame clones alone and lacks a portion of them. The sample has 55,000 to 65,000 clones; approximately 89% are singletons. The specimen was peripheral blood. The receptors originated from a woman between 55 and 75 years old with active COVID-19.

The chain carries TRBV29-1 and TRBJ2-2, with D perhaps TRBD1 (6 bases). The germline gives CDR1 SQVTM, CDR2 ANQGSEA. Trimming cost V 4 bases and J 5 bases, with 23 bases left between them. CDR3 length: 17 amino acids. CDR3 nucleotide sequence: TGCAGCGTTGCGAGGGGGACAACAGGCGGGTTAACCGGGGAGCTGTTTTTT. Translated, it gives CSVARGTTGGLTGELFF.

The rearrangement links TRBV27 to TRBJ2-2; 8 positions match TRBD1. The CDR3 consists of 15 residues. The germline CDR1 and CDR2 sequences are MNHEY and SMNVEV (reference sequence). With 6 bases clipped from V and 3 bases from J, the junction kept 6 bases outside the gene matches. CDR3 DNA sequence: TGTGCCAGCAGACTTGGGACAGGTTACACCGGGGAGCTGTTTTTT. Protein sequence: CASRLGTGYTGELFF.

This chain links TRBV12-3 or TRBV12-4 with TRBJ2-7; D call uncertain. The CDR3 is 13 residues long. Trimming left V 3 bases short and J 7 bases short, with 13 bases between. Here the CDR3 DNA reads TGTGCCAGCAGTTTCTTGGTTACTTTTGAGCAGTACTTC. This translates into CASSFLVTFEQYF.

This clone was detected only once. Other DNA sequences in this sample translate to the same CDR3. This chain connects TRBV3-1 (or the pseudogene TRBV3-2) to TRBJ2-5; D gene unclear. CDR1 and CDR2 (germline): LGHDT, YNNKEL (reference sequence). Trimming pared 2 bases from V and 5 bases from J, leaving 6 bases between. The CDR3 totals 12 residues. In nucleotides, the CDR3 is TGTGCCAGCAGCCAATTCCGGGAGACCCAGTACTTC. This codes for CASSQFRETQYF.

V gene TRBV9 combines with J gene TRBJ2-4; tentative D call: TRBD1 (5 bases). Trimming stripped 4 bases from V and 0 bases from J, with 14 bases between. Germline CDR1 SGDLS, CDR2 YYNGEE. This CDR3 region has 16 residues. The CDR3 DNA reads as TGTGCCAGCAGCACAGGACACAGAGGAGCCAAAAACATTCAGTACTTC. This sequence encodes CASSTGHRGAKNIQYF.

V usage is TRBV6-5 and J usage is TRBJ2-7, with 9 positions matching TRBD1. The V gene's germline CDR1 is MNHEY and CDR2 SVGAGI. This CDR3 has 12 residues. The CDR3 loop reads CVSHRGRGEQYF. The DNA for the CDR3 is TGTGTCTCTCACAGGGGGCGAGGCGAGCAGTACTTC.

J is TRBJ1-6 and V is TRBV18; 8 bases fit TRBD1. V gave up 3 bases and J gave up 7 bases; unmatched junction bases: 2. The CDR3 sequence is 14 residues long. Germline V gene lookup returns CDR1 KGHSH and CDR2 LQKENI. CDR3 amino acids: CASSPGQGNSPLHF. CDR3 DNA: TGTGCCAGCTCACCCGGACAGGGCAATTCACCCCTCCACTTT.

CDR3 in DNA: TGTGCCAGCAGTCTGGACACCATCGCCAATGAGCAGTTCTTC. Residues: CASSLDTIANEQFF. The V call is TRBV2, the J call TRBJ2-1, with D maybe TRBD1 (5 bases). This CDR3 contains 14 residues. V shed 5 bases and J shed 6 bases, with 14 bases lying between them. Germline values: CDR1 SNHLY, CDR2 FYNNEI.

The rearrangement joins TRBV3-1 (or the pseudogene TRBV3-2) to TRBJ2-3; D remains ambiguous. V lost 1 base to trimming and J lost 1 base, with 9 bases between them. Germline V lookup: CDR1 LGHDT, CDR2 YNNKEL (reference sequence). The CDR3 covers 15 residues. In DNA form, the CDR3 reads TGTGCCAGCAGCCAAGCCCTTGCAGGCACAGATACGCAGTATTTT. This translates into CASSQALAGTDTQYF.

The sample holds one count of this clone. CDR3: CSASLTSGGRTDTQYF. CDR3 DNA: TGCAGTGCTAGTCTTACCAGCGGGGGCCGCACAGATACGCAGTATTTT. The chain joins TRBV20-1 to TRBJ2-3; 8 bases fit TRBD2. CDR3 length equals 16 residues. Germline V lookup: CDR1 DFQATT, CDR2 SNEGSKA (reference sequence). J gave up 1 base and V 3 bases, and 9 bases lay outside the gene matches.

The chain links TRBV5-1 to TRBJ2-2; 14 nucleotides align to TRBD2. This CDR3 is built from 19 residues. Germline trimming cut 0 bases from V and 4 bases from J; bases unmatched to any gene: 8. From germline, CDR1 is SGHRS and CDR2 YFSETQ. The CDR3 sequence is CASSLAATSGGAGTGELFF. The CDR3, as DNA: TGCGCCAGCAGCTTGGCCGCGACTAGCGGGGGGGCTGGCACCGGGGAGCTGTTTTTT.

The chain joins TRBV7-8 to TRBJ2-2, with TRBD2 as a possible D gene (5 bases). The ends were cut back, 1 base at V and 0 bases at J, with 6 bases in the middle. Germline CDR1 reads SGHVS; CDR2 reads FQNEAQ. This CDR3 comprises 15 residues. The CDR3 sequence: CASSLGAANTGELFF. Here the CDR3 DNA reads TGTGCCAGCAGCTTAGGAGCGGCGAACACCGGGGAGCTGTTTTTT.

This clone was detected only once. This chain joins TRBV5-4 and TRBJ1-1; D call uncertain. The V gene lost 6 bases and the J gene lost 4 bases, with 16 bases spanning the gap. The germline V gene has CDR1 SGHNT and CDR2 YYREEE (reference sequence). The CDR3 runs 14 residues. Written as DNA, the CDR3 is TGTGCCAGCATAAAGGATCCCCGGGGCACTGAAGCTTTCTTT. Its translation: CASIKDPRGTEAFF. The whole variable domain, remainder taken from reference TRBV5-4 and TRBJ1-1, is ETGVTQSPTHLIKTRGQQVTLRCSSQSGHNTVSWYQQALGQGPQFIFQYYREEENGRGNFPPRFSGLQFPNYSSELNVNALELDDSALYLCASIKDPRGTEAFFGQGTRLTVV.

The chain employs TRBV9 and TRBJ2-1, with D hard to call. The CDR3 sequence is 13 residues long. Germline values: CDR1 SGDLS, CDR2 YYNGEE. The ends were cut back, 0 bases at V and 8 bases at J, with 9 bases in the middle. The CDR3 reads CASSVVNQDEQFF. In nucleotides, the CDR3 is TGTGCCAGCAGCGTAGTAAACCAGGATGAGCAGTTCTTC.

The count of this clone is one. The chain uses TRBV6-6 and TRBJ2-7; 9 bases map to TRBD1. J was trimmed by 4 bases and V by 5 bases; bases with no gene match: 6. Germline values: CDR1 MNHNY, CDR2 SVGAGI (reference sequence). The CDR3 is 14 amino acids. Written as DNA, the CDR3 is TGTGCCAGCAGTCCCCGGGACAGGGAATACGAGCAGTACTTC. This gives the protein CASSPRDREYEQYF.

This rearrangement joins TRBV7-3 to TRBJ2-3; TRBD2 is a possible D gene (5 bases). Germline-derived CDR1 and CDR2 are SGHTA and FQGTGA. Trimming removed 5 bases at V and 3 bases at J, with 12 bases between. This CDR3 contains 14 residues. The CDR3 nucleotides are TGTGCCAGCAGCGAGGGATCGGGGACAGATACGCAGTATTTT. The encoded protein is CASSEGSGTDTQYF.

CDR3 nucleotide sequence: TGTGCCAGCAGCGTAGCCCCTCACAGGGACAATGAGCAGTTCTTC. Encoded protein: CASSVAPHRDNEQFF. This chain connects TRBV9 to TRBJ2-1; the D gene is possibly TRBD1 (6 bases). Germline V CDR1 and CDR2: SGDLS, YYNGEE. V was trimmed by 0 bases and J by 5 bases, leaving 12 bases between them. This CDR3 has 15 amino acids.

This clone was counted a single time. The CDR3 nucleotides are TGTGCCAGCAGCTCCGGCTACCAGATGGAGGCCGGGGAGCTGTTTTTT. It specifies CASSSGYQMEAGELFF. This chain connects TRBV7-3 to TRBJ2-2; tentatively, D is TRBD2 (5 bases). V shed 4 bases and J shed 6 bases, with 18 bases lying between them. Germline V gene lookup returns CDR1 SGHTA and CDR2 FQGTGA. This CDR3 is built from 16 residues.

The J gene is TRBJ2-4, the V gene TRBV19; TRBD2 might be the D (5 bases). CDR3 length equals 13 residues. V was shortened by 8 bases and J by 0 bases, with 8 bases between the two germline ends. Germline lookup yields CDR1 LNHDA and CDR2 SQIVND (reference sequence). In nucleotides, the CDR3 is TGTGCCAGTTCCGAGGGAGCCAAAAACATTCAGTACTTC. It yields the protein CASSEGAKNIQYF.

The CDR3 nucleotides read TGTGCCAGCAGCCAACAGGGGAACTATGGCTACACCTTC. This sequence encodes CASSQQGNYGYTF. This rearrangement joins TRBV3-1 (or the pseudogene TRBV3-2) to TRBJ1-2, with D tentatively TRBD1 (6 bases). The germline V gene has CDR1 LGHDT and CDR2 YNNKEL (reference sequence). Deletions cut 2 bases from V and 2 bases from J, with 6 bases between. The length of the CDR3 is 13 residues.